A single sample gave rise to the 32 T cell receptor beta chains below, sequenced in a study of T-cell reconstitution after alpha-beta-depleted transplantation in children. Preparation of the TCRbeta library was carried out with unique molecular identifiers. TCRdb independently ran MiXCR on the PCR reads; one entry per CDR3 protein. Of approximately 240,000 distinct CDR3 sequences listed, 7.5% to 10% were seen once; the top ten hold over 4.5%. The source material was PBMCs from the stem cell graft donor, sampled from the stem cell graft. These receptors originate from a human donor who donated a stem cell graft to a child with SCID.

This clonotype was detected ten times or more. This chain connects TRBV5-1 to TRBJ2-3; 8 bases fit TRBD1. The germline V gene has CDR1 SGHRS and CDR2 YFSETQ. V dropped 5 bases and J dropped 4; count of bases not matched to a gene: 6. This CDR3 comprises 14 residues. CDR3 DNA sequence: TGCGCCAGCAGTGGTCGGACAGGGTCAGATACGCAGTATTTT. This sequence encodes CASSGRTGSDTQYF.

Many counts were recorded for this clonotype. The V call is TRBV20-1, the J call TRBJ2-7, with a tentative D call TRBD2 (6 bases). Trimming stripped 5 bases from V and 2 bases from J, with 19 bases between. This CDR3 region has 15 residues. The germline CDR1 and CDR2 sequences are DFQATT and SNEGSKA (reference sequence). The CDR3 DNA reads TGCAGTGCTGACCCCTGGCGGGGCCCGACCTACGAGCAGTACTTC. Translation gives CSADPWRGPTYEQYF.

The rearrangement links TRBV29-1 to TRBJ1-1; D unresolved. Trimming took off 6 bases at V and 8 bases at J, with 16 bases between the two ends. CDR1 SQVTM and CDR2 ANQGSEA come from the germline V gene. The CDR3 covers 12 residues. Here the CDR3 reads CSVRHGGWEAFF. DNA for the CDR3: TGCAGCGTCCGTCACGGTGGTTGGGAAGCTTTCTTT.

This chain joins TRBV7-9 and TRBJ1-2, with D unclear. The CDR3 has 15 amino acids. Germline V gene data show CDR1 as SEHNR and CDR2 as FQNEAQ (reference sequence). The V end was cut by 5 bases, the J end by 2 bases, with 15 bases between. Here the CDR3 reads CASSGLEVLNYGYTF. DNA for the CDR3: TGTGCCAGCAGCGGGCTTGAGGTATTGAACTATGGCTACACCTTC.

There are many counts of this clonotype. V is TRBV5-1 and J is TRBJ2-7; no firm D call. The germline V gene encodes CDR1 SGHRS and CDR2 YFSETQ. The germline V and J ends were trimmed by 5 bases and 0 bases, with 6 bases remaining between them. This CDR3 contains 12 residues. This chain's CDR3 is CASSGDSYEQYF. CDR3 DNA: TGCGCCAGCAGTGGGGACTCCTACGAGCAGTACTTC.

This clonotype was seen ten or more times. V is TRBV5-1 and J is TRBJ2-3; 7 bases are a match to TRBD2. Germline V gene lookup returns CDR1 SGHRS and CDR2 YFSETQ. The CDR3 has 17 amino acids. J was trimmed by 6 bases and V by 1 base; bases with no gene match: 14. CDR3 loop: CASSLLFRAGLGDTQYF. DNA for the CDR3: TGCGCCAGCAGCTTGCTTTTTCGAGCGGGGCTGGGGGATACGCAGTATTTT.

This sequence joins TRBV30 and TRBJ1-5; TRBD1 aligns across 7 bases. Losses at the gene ends were 7 bases for V and 3 bases for J; bases not matched to a gene: 3. The CDR3 contains 12 residues. Germline lookup yields CDR1 GTSNPN and CDR2 SVGIG (reference sequence). The CDR3, as DNA: TGTGCCTACAAGGGGGCCAATCAGCCCCAGCATTTT. Translating it yields CAYKGANQPQHF. Looking up the rest from reference TRBV30 and TRBJ1-5 gives the full variable domain: SQTIHQWPATLVQPVGSPLSLECTVEGTSNPNLYWYRQAAGRGLQLLFYSVGIGQISSEVPQNLSASRPQDRQFILSSKKLLLSDSGFYLCAYKGANQPQHFGDGTRLSIL.

In this sample, this clonotype turned up many times. The chain couples TRBV29-1 to TRBJ2-2, with 7 nucleotides matching TRBD1. V dropped 6 bases and J dropped 3; count of bases not matched to a gene: 10. The CDR3 sequence is 15 residues long. Germline CDR1 and CDR2: SQVTM and ANQGSEA. Here the CDR3 DNA reads TGCAGCGTACCCCGGGACAGCCGGGACACCGGGGAGCTGTTTTTT. Translation gives CSVPRDSRDTGELFF.

This clonotype appeared many times. CDR3 sequence reads: CASSLYDGQPQHF. CDR3 DNA sequence: TGTGCCAGCAGTTTATACGACGGTCAGCCCCAGCATTTT. The rearrangement links TRBV28 to TRBJ1-5; D not resolved. V was clipped by 1 base and J by 6 bases, with 7 bases between them. This CDR3 spans 13 amino acids. Germline V gene sequence: CDR1 MDHEN, CDR2 SYDVKM.

There are many counts of this clonotype. The gene calls are TRBV7-8 and TRBJ1-1; no definite D call. Germline-derived CDR1 and CDR2 are SGHVS and FQNEAQ. V lost 2 bases and J 0 bases, leaving 7 bases between the germline ends. This CDR3 has 14 amino acids. CDR3 nucleotide sequence: TGTGCCAGCAGCTTACAATCCATGAACACTGAAGCTTTCTTT. Translation gives CASSLQSMNTEAFF.

This clonotype was seen many times. The V call is TRBV27, the J call TRBJ2-3, with TRBD2 matching over 13 bases. V was pared by 2 bases and J by 3 bases, with 2 bases of the junction left unmatched. This CDR3 is built from 16 residues. Germline values: CDR1 MNHEY, CDR2 SMNVEV (reference sequence). The CDR3 region has the DNA TGTGCCAGCAGTTTAGGACTAGCGGGGGTGACAGATACGCAGTATTTT. Amino acid sequence: CASSLGLAGVTDTQYF.

This clonotype was seen at least ten times. The chain employs TRBV3-1 and TRBJ2-7; 7 bases map to TRBD2. CDR3 length: 15 amino acids. CDR1 and CDR2 from the germline V gene are LGHDT and YNNKEL (reference sequence). The V gene end was trimmed by 4 bases and the J gene end by 2 bases; junction bases not matched to a gene: 8. The CDR3 nucleotides are TGTGCCAGCAGCCGGGGACTAAACTACGCCTACGAGCAGTACTTC. Protein product: CASSRGLNYAYEQYF.

This clonotype was detected ten times or more. The gene calls are TRBV20-1 and TRBJ1-5; D is unclear. V lost 1 base and J 4 bases, leaving 11 bases between the germline ends. CDR1 and CDR2 (germline): DFQATT, SNEGSKA (reference sequence). This CDR3 comprises 14 residues. The CDR3 loop is CSARAGHENQPQHF. CDR3 sequence (DNA): TGCAGTGCTAGAGCTGGGCATGAGAATCAGCCCCAGCATTTT.

This clonotype was recorded at least ten times. J is TRBJ2-3 and V is TRBV27; 14 bases agree with TRBD2. V lost 6 bases and J lost 4; bases outside the gene matches: 12. Germline V gene data show CDR1 as MNHEY and CDR2 as SMNVEV (reference sequence). CDR3 size: 18 residues. CDR3 in amino acids: CASSPTSGGAVGADTQYF. The CDR3 nucleotides are TGTGCCAGCAGCCCGACTAGCGGGGGGGCCGTTGGCGCAGATACGCAGTATTTT.

This clonotype was seen repeatedly, ten times or more. The chain recombines TRBV28 with TRBJ1-1; D perhaps matches TRBD1 (6 bases). Germline loops: CDR1 MDHEN, CDR2 SYDVKM. The CDR3 is made up of 14 amino acids. Trimming left V 7 bases short and J 1 base short, with 13 bases between. CDR3 in DNA: TGTGCCAGCACCGAACAGGGCCGGAACACTGAAGCTTTCTTT. The encoded protein is CASTEQGRNTEAFF.

This clonotype was detected ten times or more. The chain has TRBV12-3 or TRBV12-4 and TRBJ2-2; 8 bases map to TRBD1. This CDR3 has 15 residues. After removal of 5 bases from V and 1 base from J, the junction contained 3 bases not matched to a gene. CDR3 coding DNA: TGTGCCAGCAGTCGGGGACAGGTGAACACCGGGGAGCTGTTTTTT. As protein: CASSRGQVNTGELFF.

Only a few counts were recorded for this clonotype. This sequence joins TRBV20-1 and TRBJ1-4; the D is unclear. Looked up from germline, CDR1 is DFQATT and CDR2 is SNEGSKA (reference sequence). The V end was cut by 5 bases, the J end by 3 bases, with 13 bases between. The CDR3 spans 14 residues. CDR3 nucleotides: TGCAGTGCTTACGACACCGGCTCTAATGAAAAACTGTTTTTT. Translating gives CSAYDTGSNEKLFF.

This clonotype was seen many times. This rearrangement joins TRBV20-1 to TRBJ2-3, with no clear D. Germline loops: CDR1 DFQATT, CDR2 SNEGSKA (reference sequence). V lost 2 bases and J lost 4, with 19 bases in between. The CDR3 length is 16 residues. The CDR3 DNA reads TGCAGTGCTAGACGCACATCGATAAAAAACCCAGATACGCAGTATTTT. Protein product: CSARRTSIKNPDTQYF.

This clonotype came up many times. The rearrangement links TRBV18 to TRBJ2-3; D gene uncertain. V lost 5 bases and J 3 bases, leaving 9 bases between the germline ends. The CDR3 sequence is 13 residues long. From germline, CDR1 is KGHSH and CDR2 LQKENI. The chain's CDR3 is CASSGDGTDTQYF. The CDR3 nucleotides read TGTGCCAGCTCAGGGGATGGAACAGATACGCAGTATTTT. The whole variable domain, filled in from reference TRBV18 and TRBJ2-3, reads NAGVMQNPRHLVRRRGQEARLRCSPMKGHSHVYWYRQLPEEGLKFMVYLQKENIIDESGMPKERFSAEFPKEGPSILRIQQVVRGDSAAYFCASSGDGTDTQYFGPGTRLTVL.

This clonotype occurred many times. This chain joins TRBV5-1 and TRBJ2-7; possibly TRBD1 for D (6 bases). Trimming took 4 bases from V and 2 from J, leaving 13 bases between them. Germline V CDR1 and CDR2: SGHRS, YFSETQ. The CDR3 contains 14 residues. CDR3 in DNA: TGCGCCAGCAGCGGGGGACAAGACGCCTACGAGCAGTACTTC. Its translation is CASSGGQDAYEQYF.

This clonotype came up many times. The J gene is TRBJ1-4, the V gene TRBV12-3 or TRBV12-4; D perhaps matches TRBD1 (5 bases). V shed 6 bases and J shed 8 bases, with 19 bases lying between them. This CDR3 is 15 amino acids long. CDR3: CASSLSGDSGEKLFF. The CDR3, as DNA: TGTGCCAGCAGCTTGTCGGGAGATTCAGGGGAAAAACTGTTTTTT.

In its sample, this clonotype was seen many times. This chain links TRBV12-3 or TRBV12-4 with TRBJ2-4, with 7 bases identical to TRBD2. After removal of 3 bases from V and 4 bases from J, the junction contained 3 bases not matched to a gene. This CDR3 has 14 amino acids. This CDR3 reads CASSLIGGKNIQYF. As DNA, the CDR3 is TGTGCCAGCAGTTTGATCGGGGGGAAAAACATTCAGTACTTC.

This clonotype has a handful of counts. This chain connects TRBV20-1 to TRBJ2-1; the match to TRBD2 covers 7 bases. The J segment lost 5 bases and the V segment lost 3 bases, leaving 10 bases of the junction unmatched. Germline lookup yields CDR1 DFQATT and CDR2 SNEGSKA (reference sequence). The CDR3 contains 15 residues. This CDR3 is CSASGAGAKHNEQFF. CDR3 bases: TGCAGTGCTAGCGGGGCGGGAGCGAAGCACAATGAGCAGTTCTTC.

This clonotype was picked up many times. J is TRBJ1-2 and V is TRBV7-6; D ambiguous. Trimming shortened V by 1 base and J by 4 bases, and 13 bases separated the two germline ends. Germline V CDR1 and CDR2: SGHVS, FNYEAQ. CDR3 length: 15 residues. CDR3 loop: CASSLGMGRAYGYTF. CDR3 nucleotides: TGTGCCAGCAGCTTAGGGATGGGCCGGGCCTATGGCTACACCTTC.

This clonotype was seen ten or more times. The genes are TRBV5-1 and TRBJ2-2; perhaps TRBD1 as D (6 bases). Per the germline V gene, CDR1 is SGHRS and CDR2 is YFSETQ. The CDR3 totals 15 residues. V was trimmed by 7 bases and J by 0 bases, leaving 13 bases between them. The CDR3 region has the DNA TGCGCCAGCCACTCCGGGACACCGAACACCGGGGAGCTGTTTTTT. This codes for CASHSGTPNTGELFF.

A few counts support this clonotype. The rearrangement uses TRBV7-2 and TRBJ2-1; the D is unclear. The CDR3 length is 15 residues. V was trimmed by 5 bases and J by 0 bases, leaving 11 bases between them. CDR1 is SGHTA and CDR2 is FQGNSA in the germline V gene. In DNA, the CDR3 is TGTGCCAGCAGCCCCCATTTTAGCTCCTACAATGAGCAGTTCTTC. Translating it yields CASSPHFSSYNEQFF.

This clonotype came up many times. This sequence joins TRBV27 and TRBJ2-2, with 9 bases aligning to TRBD1. Germline V gene data show CDR1 as MNHEY and CDR2 as SMNVEV (reference sequence). V was pared by 5 bases and J by 5 bases, with 3 bases of the junction left unmatched. The CDR3 consists of 14 residues. The CDR3 protein is CASSGTGRTGELFF. DNA of the CDR3: TGTGCCAGCAGTGGGACAGGGCGGACCGGGGAGCTGTTTTTT.

The chain uses TRBV25-1 and TRBJ2-3, with D tentatively TRBD1 (5 bases). From germline, CDR1 is MGHDK and CDR2 SYGVNS. Trimming shortened V by 1 base and J by 4 bases, and 9 bases separated the two germline ends. CDR3 size: 14 residues. Here the CDR3 DNA reads TGTGCCAGCAGTGAATTCACCAGGGCAGATACGCAGTATTTT. Translation gives CASSEFTRADTQYF.

This clonotype was seen repeatedly, ten times or more. The genes are TRBV20-1 and TRBJ2-7, with D perhaps matching TRBD2 (7 bases). Germline V gives CDR1 DFQATT, CDR2 SNEGSKA (reference sequence). V gave up 2 bases and J gave up 2 bases, with 13 bases separating them. This CDR3 contains 14 residues. CDR3 sequence: CSARRRGPTYEQYF. In nucleotides, the CDR3 is TGCAGTGCTAGAAGGCGGGGGCCCACCTACGAGCAGTACTTC.

J is TRBJ1-1 and V is TRBV5-5; D ambiguous. V dropped 3 bases and J dropped 1 base, with 10 bases sitting between them. Germline V CDR1 and CDR2: SGHKS, YYEKEE (reference sequence). The CDR3 is made up of 14 amino acids. In DNA, the CDR3 is TGTGCCAGCAGCTACCCGACAAGGAACACTGAAGCTTTCTTT. Its protein is CASSYPTRNTEAFF.

This clonotype was recorded many times. The V gene is TRBV5-1, the J gene TRBJ1-1; no clear D gene. CDR3 length: 15 residues. Germline V gene sequence: CDR1 SGHRS, CDR2 YFSETQ. V lost 4 bases, J lost 1 base, and 14 bases lay in between. The CDR3 DNA follows: TGCGCCAGCAGCGAATACTTGGACGGGAACACTGAAGCTTTCTTT. Translated, it gives CASSEYLDGNTEAFF.

The table lists this clonotype with many counts. The chain carries TRBV6-1 and TRBJ1-4; a possible D gene is TRBD1 (6 bases). Trimming shortened V by 6 bases and J by 12 bases, and 20 bases separated the two germline ends. There are 14 residues in the CDR3. From germline, CDR1 is MNHNS and CDR2 SASEGT. This CDR3 is CASRANRDPGQLFF. CDR3 nucleotide sequence: TGTGCCAGCAGAGCGAACAGGGACCCTGGCCAACTGTTTTTT.